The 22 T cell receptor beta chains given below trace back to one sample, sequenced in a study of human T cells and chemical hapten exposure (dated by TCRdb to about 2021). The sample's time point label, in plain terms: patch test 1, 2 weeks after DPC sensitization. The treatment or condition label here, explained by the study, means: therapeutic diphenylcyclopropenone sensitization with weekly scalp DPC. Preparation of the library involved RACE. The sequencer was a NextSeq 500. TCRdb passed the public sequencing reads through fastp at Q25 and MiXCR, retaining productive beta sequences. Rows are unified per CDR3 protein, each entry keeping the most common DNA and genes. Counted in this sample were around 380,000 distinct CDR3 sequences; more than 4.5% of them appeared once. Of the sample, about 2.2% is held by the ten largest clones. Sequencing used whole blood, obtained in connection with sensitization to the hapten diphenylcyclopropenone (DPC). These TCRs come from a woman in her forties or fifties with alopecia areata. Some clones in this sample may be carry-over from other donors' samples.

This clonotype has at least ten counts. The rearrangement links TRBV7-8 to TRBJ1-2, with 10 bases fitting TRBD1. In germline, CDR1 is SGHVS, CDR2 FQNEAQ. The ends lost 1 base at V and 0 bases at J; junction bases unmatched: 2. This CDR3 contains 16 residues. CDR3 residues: CASSLGTGGANYGYTF. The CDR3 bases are TGTGCCAGCAGCTTAGGGACAGGGGGAGCTAACTATGGCTACACCTTC.

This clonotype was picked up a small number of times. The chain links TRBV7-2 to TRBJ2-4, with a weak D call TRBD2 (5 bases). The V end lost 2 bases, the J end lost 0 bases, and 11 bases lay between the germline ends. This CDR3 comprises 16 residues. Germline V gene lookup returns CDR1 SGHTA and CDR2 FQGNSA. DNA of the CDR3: TGTGCCAGCAGCTTAACCGGGATCCTAGCCAAAAACATTCAGTACTTC. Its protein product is CASSLTGILAKNIQYF. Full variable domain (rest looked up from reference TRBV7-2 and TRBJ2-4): GAGVSQSPSNKVTEKGKDVELRCDPISGHTALYWYRQSLGQGLEFLIYFQGNSAPDKSGLPSDRFSAERTGGSVSTLTIQRTQQEDSAVYLCASSLTGILAKNIQYFGAGTRLSVL.

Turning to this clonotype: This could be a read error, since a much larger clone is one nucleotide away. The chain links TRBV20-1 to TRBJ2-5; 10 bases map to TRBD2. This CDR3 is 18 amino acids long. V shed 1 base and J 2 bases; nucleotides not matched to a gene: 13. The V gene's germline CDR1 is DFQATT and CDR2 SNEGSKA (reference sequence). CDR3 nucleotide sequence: TGCAGTGCTAGAGGTTCGGGACTAGCGCGAGGTATACAAGAGACCCAGTACTTC. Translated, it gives CSARGSGLARGIQETQYF.

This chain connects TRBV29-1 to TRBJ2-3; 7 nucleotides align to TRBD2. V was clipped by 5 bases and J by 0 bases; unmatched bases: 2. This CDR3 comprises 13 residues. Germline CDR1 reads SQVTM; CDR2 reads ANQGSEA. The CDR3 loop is CSVRRGSTDTQYF. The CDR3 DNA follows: TGCAGCGTTAGGCGGGGGAGCACAGATACGCAGTATTTT.

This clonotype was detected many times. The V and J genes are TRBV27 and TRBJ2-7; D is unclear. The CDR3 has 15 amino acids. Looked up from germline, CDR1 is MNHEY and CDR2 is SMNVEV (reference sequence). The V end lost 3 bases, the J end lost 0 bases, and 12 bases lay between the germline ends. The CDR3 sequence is CASSFLARSSYEQYF. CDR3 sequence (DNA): TGTGCCAGCAGTTTTTTGGCCCGGAGCTCCTACGAGCAGTACTTC.

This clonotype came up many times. This CDR3 reads CASSLGGGSVHNEQFF. The CDR3 region has the DNA TGCGCCAGCAGCCTGGGAGGCGGGAGCGTCCACAATGAGCAGTTCTTC. The V call is TRBV4-1, the J call TRBJ2-1, with TRBD2 matching over 7 bases. The CDR3 loop spans 16 amino acids. Germline V gene data show CDR1 as MGHRA and CDR2 as YSYEKL. V shed 4 bases, J shed 5 bases, and the junction held 11 bases outside the gene matches.

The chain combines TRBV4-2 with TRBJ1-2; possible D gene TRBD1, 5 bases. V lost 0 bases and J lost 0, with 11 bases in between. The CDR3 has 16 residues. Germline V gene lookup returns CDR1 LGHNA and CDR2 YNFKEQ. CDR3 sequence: CASSQDGDRPNYGYTF. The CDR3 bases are TGTGCCAGCAGCCAAGACGGCGACAGACCTAACTATGGCTACACCTTC.

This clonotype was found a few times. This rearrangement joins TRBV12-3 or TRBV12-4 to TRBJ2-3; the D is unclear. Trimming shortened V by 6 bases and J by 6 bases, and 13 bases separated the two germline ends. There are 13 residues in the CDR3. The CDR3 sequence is CASRAFAADTQYF. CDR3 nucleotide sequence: TGTGCCAGCAGGGCATTCGCGGCCGATACGCAGTATTTT.

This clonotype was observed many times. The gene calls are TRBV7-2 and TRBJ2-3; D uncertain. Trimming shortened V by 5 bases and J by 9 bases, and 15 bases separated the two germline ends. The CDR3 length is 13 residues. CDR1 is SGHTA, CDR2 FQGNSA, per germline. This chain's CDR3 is CASSPDATSTQYF. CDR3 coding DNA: TGTGCCAGCAGCCCGGACGCCACCTCCACGCAGTATTTT.

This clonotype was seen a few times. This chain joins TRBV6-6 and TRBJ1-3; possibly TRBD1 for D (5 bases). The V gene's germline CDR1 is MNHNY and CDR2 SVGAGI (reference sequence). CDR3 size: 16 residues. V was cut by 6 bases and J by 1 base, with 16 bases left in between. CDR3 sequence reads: CASRSIQGESGNTIYF. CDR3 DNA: TGTGCCAGCAGGTCGATACAAGGGGAGTCTGGAAACACCATATATTTT.

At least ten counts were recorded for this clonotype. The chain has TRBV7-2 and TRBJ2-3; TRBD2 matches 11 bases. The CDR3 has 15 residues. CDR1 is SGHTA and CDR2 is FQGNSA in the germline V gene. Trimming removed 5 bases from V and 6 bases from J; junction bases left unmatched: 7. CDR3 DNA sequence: TGTGCCAGCAGCCATAGCGGGGGGGGGCCTGATACGCAGTATTTT. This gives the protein CASSHSGGGPDTQYF.

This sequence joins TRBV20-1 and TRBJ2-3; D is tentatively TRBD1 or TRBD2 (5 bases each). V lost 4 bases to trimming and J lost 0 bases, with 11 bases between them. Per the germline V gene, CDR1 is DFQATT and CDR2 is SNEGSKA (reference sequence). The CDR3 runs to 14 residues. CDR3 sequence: CSAKPGPSTDTQYF. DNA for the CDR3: TGCAGTGCTAAGCCGGGACCAAGCACAGATACGCAGTATTTT.

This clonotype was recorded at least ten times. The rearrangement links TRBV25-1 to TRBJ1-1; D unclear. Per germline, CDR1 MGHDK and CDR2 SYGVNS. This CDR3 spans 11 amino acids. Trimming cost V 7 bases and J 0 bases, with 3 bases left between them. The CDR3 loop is CASMMNTEAFF. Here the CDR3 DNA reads TGTGCCAGCATGATGAACACTGAAGCTTTCTTT.

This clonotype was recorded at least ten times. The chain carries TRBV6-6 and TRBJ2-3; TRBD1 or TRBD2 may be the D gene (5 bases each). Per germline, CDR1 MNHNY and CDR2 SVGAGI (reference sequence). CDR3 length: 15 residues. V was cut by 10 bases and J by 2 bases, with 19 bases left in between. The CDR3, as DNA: TGTGCCATAGCACCCCGGGACGGACCCACAGATACGCAGTATTTT. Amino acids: CAIAPRDGPTDTQYF.

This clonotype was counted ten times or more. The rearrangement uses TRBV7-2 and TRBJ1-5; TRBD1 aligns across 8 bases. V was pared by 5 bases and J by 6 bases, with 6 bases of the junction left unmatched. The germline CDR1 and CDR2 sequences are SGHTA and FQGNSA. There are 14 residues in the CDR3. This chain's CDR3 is CASSSRQGSQPQHF. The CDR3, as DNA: TGTGCCAGCAGCAGCAGACAGGGGTCTCAGCCCCAGCATTTT.

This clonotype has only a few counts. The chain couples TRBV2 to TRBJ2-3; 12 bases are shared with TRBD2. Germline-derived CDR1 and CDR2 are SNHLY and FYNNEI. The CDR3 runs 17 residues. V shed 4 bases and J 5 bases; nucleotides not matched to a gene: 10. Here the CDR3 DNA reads TGTGCCAGCAGTGGGGGCCTAGCGGGAGGGCCTGAAGATACGCAGTATTTT. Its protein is CASSGGLAGGPEDTQYF.

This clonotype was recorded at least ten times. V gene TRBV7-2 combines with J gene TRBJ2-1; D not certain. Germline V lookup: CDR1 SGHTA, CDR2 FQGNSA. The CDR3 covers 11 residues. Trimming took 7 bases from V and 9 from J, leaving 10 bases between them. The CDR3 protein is CASTPKSEQFF. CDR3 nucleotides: TGTGCCAGCACCCCGAAGAGTGAGCAGTTCTTC.

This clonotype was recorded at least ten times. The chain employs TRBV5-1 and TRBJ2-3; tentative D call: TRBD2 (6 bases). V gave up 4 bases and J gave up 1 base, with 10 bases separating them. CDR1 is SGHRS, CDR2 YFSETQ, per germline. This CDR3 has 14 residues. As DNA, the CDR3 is TGCGCCAGCAGCCGGTCGGGAGGCACAGATACGCAGTATTTT. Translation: CASSRSGGTDTQYF.

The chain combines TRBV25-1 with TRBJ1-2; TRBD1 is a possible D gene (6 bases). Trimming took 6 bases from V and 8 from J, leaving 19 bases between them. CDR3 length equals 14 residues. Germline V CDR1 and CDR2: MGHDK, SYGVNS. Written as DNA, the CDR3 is TGTGCCAGCAGCCGCTGGACAGACCCCTTAGGCTACACCTTC. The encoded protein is CASSRWTDPLGYTF.

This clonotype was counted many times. Here the CDR3 DNA reads TGCAGTGCTAGTCTGTCGTACCGACCCCACGAGCAGTACTTC. It encodes CSASLSYRPHEQYF. This chain connects TRBV20-1 to TRBJ2-7; D uncertain. V gave up 3 bases and J gave up 5 bases, with 17 bases separating them. Germline CDR1 reads DFQATT; CDR2 reads SNEGSKA (reference sequence). The CDR3 loop spans 14 amino acids.

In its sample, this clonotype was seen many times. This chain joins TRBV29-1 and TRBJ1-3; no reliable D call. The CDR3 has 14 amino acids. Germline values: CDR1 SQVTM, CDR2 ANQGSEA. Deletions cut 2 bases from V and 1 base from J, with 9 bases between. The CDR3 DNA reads TGCAGCGTTGAAAGGATCGGTTCTGGAAACACCATATATTTT. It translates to CSVERIGSGNTIYF.

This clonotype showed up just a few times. The CDR3 DNA reads as TGTGCCAGCAGCCAAGTCCCTAGCGGGACGTACAATGAGCAGTTCTTC. It specifies CASSQVPSGTYNEQFF. J is TRBJ2-1 and V is TRBV3-1, with 9 bases aligning to TRBD2. There are 16 residues in the CDR3. V dropped 1 base and J dropped 4; count of bases not matched to a gene: 5. CDR1 LGHDT and CDR2 YNNKEL come from the germline V gene (reference sequence).